A single sample is the source of the 22 T cell receptor beta chains below, sequenced in a study of control samples from healthy donors and cancer patients. Method: immunoSEQ multiplex PCR; TCRdb's copy keeps in-frame clones and lacks some. The sample lists about 94,000 clones, roughly nine tenths occurring once. Sequencing was performed on blood. Source of these receptors: a woman aged 18-29 years in good health.

This chain links TRBV7-6 with TRBJ1-5, with D possibly being TRBD1 (6 bases). This CDR3 spans 13 amino acids. V shed 5 bases and J shed 4 bases, with 9 bases lying between them. Germline CDR1 SGHVS, CDR2 FNYEAQ. The CDR3, as DNA: TGTGCCAGCAGCCAGGGGTTAAATCAGCCCCAGCATTTT. This encodes CASSQGLNQPQHF.

CDR3 sequence reads: CASSSLWDTEAFF. CDR3 DNA sequence: TGCGCCAGCAGCTCACTTTGGGACACTGAAGCTTTCTTT. The chain recombines TRBV4-1 with TRBJ1-1; no clear D gene. Trimming took off 5 bases at V and 3 bases at J, with 10 bases between the two ends. Germline CDR1 reads MGHRA; CDR2 reads YSYEKL. This CDR3 is built from 13 residues.

The chain joins TRBV11-2 to TRBJ1-5; D is unclear. V was clipped by 0 bases and J by 5 bases, with 5 bases between them. The CDR3 consists of 13 residues. Germline V gene sequence: CDR1 SGHAT, CDR2 FQNNGV. CDR3 residues: CASSLELDQPQHF. The CDR3 nucleotides read TGTGCCAGCAGCTTAGAGCTTGATCAGCCCCAGCATTTT.

This chain uses TRBV15 with TRBJ2-1, with 12 bases fitting TRBD2. Germline lookup yields CDR1 LNHNV and CDR2 YYDKDF (reference sequence). J gave up 8 bases and V 5 bases, and 10 bases lay outside the gene matches. This CDR3 comprises 16 residues. The CDR3 loop reads CATSPLAGGSWHEQFF. The CDR3 DNA follows: TGTGCCACCAGCCCTCTAGCGGGGGGGTCCTGGCATGAGCAGTTCTTC.

The CDR3: CASSFFSRATYEQYF. In nucleotides, the CDR3 is TGTGCCAGCAGCTTCTTTTCCAGGGCTACCTACGAGCAGTACTTC. The chain employs TRBV11-2 and TRBJ2-7; D possibly corresponds to TRBD1 (5 bases). The germline gives CDR1 SGHAT, CDR2 FQNNGV. The V and J ends lost 3 bases and 2 bases respectively, with 14 bases between them. The CDR3 is 15 residues long.

The rearrangement links TRBV11-2 to TRBJ2-1, with TRBD2 identical over 9 bases. V lost 1 base, J lost 4 bases, and 5 bases stayed unmatched. Germline-derived CDR1 and CDR2 are SGHAT and FQNNGV. CDR3 length equals 16 residues. Here the CDR3 reads CASSLVVAGGYNEQFF. The CDR3 bases are TGTGCCAGCAGCTTAGTCGTCGCGGGGGGGTACAATGAGCAGTTCTTC.

The chain recombines TRBV2 with TRBJ1-4; D is undetermined. With 7 bases removed from V and 5 bases from J, the gap between germline ends came to 11 bases. The CDR3 is made up of 13 amino acids. Germline CDR1 reads SNHLY; CDR2 reads FYNNEI. CDR3 region: CASTGRPNEKLFF. The CDR3 bases are TGTGCCAGCACTGGCAGGCCCAATGAAAAACTGTTTTTT.

The rearrangement links TRBV19 to TRBJ1-2; D call uncertain. The CDR3 is made up of 15 amino acids. Germline CDR1 and CDR2: LNHDA and SQIVND (reference sequence). Trimming removed 0 bases from V and 4 bases from J, with 12 bases in between. The CDR3 bases are TGTGCCAGTAGTATAGATCTTAGGACGGTCTATGGCTACACCTTC. This encodes CASSIDLRTVYGYTF.

The rearrangement joins TRBV6-2 or TRBV6-3 to TRBJ2-7; 8 bases are shared with TRBD1. This CDR3 contains 12 residues. V was pared by 5 bases and J by 6 bases, with 3 bases of the junction left unmatched. The germline V gene has CDR1 MNHEY and CDR2 SVGEGT. CDR3 amino acids: CASSQQGGEQYF. In DNA form, the CDR3 reads TGTGCCAGCAGTCAACAGGGGGGCGAGCAGTACTTC.

The chain joins TRBV11-2 to TRBJ1-2; TRBD1 matches at 7 bases. The V and J ends lost 6 bases and 2 bases, in that order; junction bases with no gene match: 12. The CDR3 sequence is 16 residues long. Germline V gene data show CDR1 as SGHAT and CDR2 as FQNNGV. As DNA, the CDR3 is TGTGCCAGCAGATGGGGCAGGGGGGCGCCAAACTATGGCTACACCTTC. Its protein product is CASRWGRGAPNYGYTF.

The rearrangement joins TRBV28 to TRBJ1-4; weak D call: TRBD1 (5 bases). This CDR3 is built from 15 residues. V lost 2 bases and J 5 bases, leaving 12 bases between the germline ends. Germline values: CDR1 MDHEN, CDR2 SYDVKM. The CDR3 region is CASSLEGMGNEKLFF. For the CDR3, the DNA is TGTGCCAGCAGTTTAGAGGGGATGGGGAATGAAAAACTGTTTTTT.

A single count supports this clone. The genes are TRBV9 and TRBJ1-2; D possibly corresponds to TRBD1 (6 bases). The CDR3 is made up of 15 amino acids. CDR1 SGDLS and CDR2 YYNGEE come from the germline V gene. With 2 bases removed from V and 4 bases from J, the gap between germline ends came to 15 bases. The CDR3 sequence is CASSVGQQFTYGYTF. The DNA for the CDR3 is TGTGCCAGCAGCGTCGGACAGCAGTTCACCTATGGCTACACCTTC.

The chain links TRBV15 to TRBJ2-1; weak D call: TRBD1 (5 bases). The CDR3 contains 14 residues. Trimming took off 0 bases at V and 4 bases at J, with 7 bases between the two ends. Germline CDR1 and CDR2: LNHNV and YYDKDF (reference sequence). The DNA for the CDR3 is TGTGCCACCAGCAGAGACCCAGGGTACAATGAGCAGTTCTTC. It yields the protein CATSRDPGYNEQFF.

The rearrangement uses TRBV5-6 and TRBJ1-6; D gene uncertain. The germline V gene has CDR1 SGHDT and CDR2 YYEEEE. V dropped 2 bases and J dropped 7 bases, with 7 bases sitting between them. CDR3 length: 13 residues. Written as DNA, the CDR3 is TGTGCCAGCAGCTTAAACGTCAATTCACCCCTCCACTTT. Translating it yields CASSLNVNSPLHF.

The chain recombines TRBV4-1 with TRBJ1-1; D gene unclear. V was trimmed by 7 bases and J by 0 bases, leaving 15 bases between them. Germline V gene data show CDR1 as MGHRA and CDR2 as YSYEKL. The CDR3 extends over 15 amino acids. The CDR3 reads CASIQAVGMNTEAFF. For the CDR3, the DNA is TGCGCCAGCATACAAGCGGTAGGCATGAACACTGAAGCTTTCTTT.

The chain joins TRBV20-1 to TRBJ1-2, with D unresolved. The CDR3 contains 11 residues. CDR1 is DFQATT, CDR2 SNEGSKA, per germline (reference sequence). V lost 6 bases to trimming and J lost 5 bases, with 10 bases between them. The chain's CDR3 is CSADTDYGYTF. The DNA for the CDR3 is TGCAGTGCCGATACGGATTATGGCTACACCTTC.

Worth noting for this clone: One end of the junction varies from germline; a read error may be responsible. The V gene is TRBV5-1, the J gene TRBJ1-3, with a weak D call TRBD1 (5 bases). CDR1 is SGHRS, CDR2 YFSETQ, per germline. This CDR3 contains 16 residues. CDR3 residues: CPSSARGGEPGNTIYF. In nucleotides, the CDR3 is TGCCCCAGCAGCGCCCGGGGGGGAGAGCCTGGAAACACCATATATTTT.

This rearrangement joins TRBV5-1 to TRBJ2-3; D is uncertain. In germline, CDR1 is SGHRS, CDR2 YFSETQ. Trimming cost V 4 bases and J 4 bases, with 10 bases left between them. The CDR3 runs to 13 residues. CDR3 nucleotides: TGCGCCAGCAGCCTACCCACCTCAGATACGCAGTATTTT. Encoded protein: CASSLPTSDTQYF.

The genes are TRBV28 and TRBJ1-1; D call uncertain. V lost 2 bases to trimming and J lost 1 base, with 8 bases between them. Germline V gene data show CDR1 as MDHEN and CDR2 as SYDVKM. The CDR3 covers 14 residues. This CDR3 reads CASSLPDQNTEAFF. The DNA of the CDR3 is TGTGCCAGCAGTTTACCGGACCAGAACACTGAAGCTTTCTTT.

The chain links TRBV7-2 to TRBJ2-2, with a possible D match to TRBD2 (6 bases). Germline V CDR1 and CDR2: SGHTA, FQGNSA. This CDR3 is built from 15 residues. V lost 3 bases and J 3 bases, leaving 11 bases between the germline ends. The CDR3 DNA sequence: TGTGCCAGCAGCTTTCGTGGGGAGGACACCGGGGAGCTGTTTTTT. This codes for CASSFRGEDTGELFF. Variable domain in full (rest from reference TRBV7-2 and TRBJ2-2): GAGVSQSPSNKVTEKGKDVELRCDPISGHTALYWYRQSLGQGLEFLIYFQGNSAPDKSGLPSDRFSAERTGGSVSTLTIQRTQQEDSAVYLCASSFRGEDTGELFFGEGSRLTVL.

This chain uses TRBV27 with TRBJ1-5; D gene ambiguous. The germline gives CDR1 MNHEY, CDR2 SMNVEV (reference sequence). V was pared by 5 bases and J by 3 bases, with 17 bases between. This CDR3 is 16 amino acids long. The CDR3 protein is CASSRGPPTLNQPQHF. Written as DNA, the CDR3 is TGTGCCAGCAGTCGAGGACCCCCTACCCTCAATCAGCCCCAGCATTTT.

This clone was seen only once. The chain recombines TRBV7-3 with TRBJ2-1; either TRBD1 or TRBD2 may supply D (7 bases each). CDR1 SGHTA and CDR2 FQGTGA come from the germline V gene. CDR3 size: 15 residues. The V end was cut by 3 bases, the J end by 5 bases, with 14 bases between. The CDR3 nucleotides read TGTGCCAGCAGCTTTCAGGGGGGGCTCAACAATGAGCAGTTCTTC. As protein: CASSFQGGLNNEQFF. The complete variable domain, with remaining parts taken from reference TRBV7-3 and TRBJ2-1, reads GAGVSQTPSNKVTEKGKYVELRCDPISGHTALYWYRQSLGQGPEFLIYFQGTGAADDSGLPNDRFFAVRPEGSVSTLKIQRTERGDSAVYLCASSFQGGLNNEQFFGPGTRLTVL.